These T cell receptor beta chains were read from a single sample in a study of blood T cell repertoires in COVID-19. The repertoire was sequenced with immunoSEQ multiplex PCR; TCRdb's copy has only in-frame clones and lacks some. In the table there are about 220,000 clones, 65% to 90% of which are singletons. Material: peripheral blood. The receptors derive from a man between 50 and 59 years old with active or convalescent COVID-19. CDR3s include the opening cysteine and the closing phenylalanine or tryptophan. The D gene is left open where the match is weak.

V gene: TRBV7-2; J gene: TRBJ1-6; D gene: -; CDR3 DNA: TGTGCCAGCAGCTCCATCCGGACTTCCGTCTATAATTCACCCCTCCACTTT; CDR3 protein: CASSSIRTSVYNSPLHF
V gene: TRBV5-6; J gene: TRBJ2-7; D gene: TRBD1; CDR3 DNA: TGTGCCAGCATGCCGACAGGGCTCGGCGAGCAGTACTTC; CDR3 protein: CASMPTGLGEQYF
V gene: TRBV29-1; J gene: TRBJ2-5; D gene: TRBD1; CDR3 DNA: TGCAGCGTTGAATCGGGACAGGGGGCGCGGGAGACCCAGTACTTC; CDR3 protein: CSVESGQGARETQYF
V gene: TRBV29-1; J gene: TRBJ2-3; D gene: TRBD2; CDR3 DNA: TGCAGCGCCCTTCTTCCCCCTCTAGCGGGGGGGCGGAATACGCAGTATTTT; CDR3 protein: CSALLPPLAGGRNTQYF
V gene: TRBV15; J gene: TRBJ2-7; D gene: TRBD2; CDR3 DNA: TGTGCCACCAGCAGAGCTCCGCGGGGGTCCTACGAGCAGTACTTC; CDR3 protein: CATSRAPRGSYEQYF
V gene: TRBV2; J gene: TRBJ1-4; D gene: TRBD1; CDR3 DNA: TGTGCCAGCAGTGGAGACAGGGATTGGTCTAATGAAAAACTGTTTTTT; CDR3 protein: CASSGDRDWSNEKLFF
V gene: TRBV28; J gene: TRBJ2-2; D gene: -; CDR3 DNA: TGTGCCAGCAGAGGGGGGGTAGGCGGGGAGCTGTTTTTT; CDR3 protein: CASRGGVGGELFF
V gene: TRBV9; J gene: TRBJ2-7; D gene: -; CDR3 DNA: TGTGCCAGCAGCGTAGGGATTCAGGGCTTTGGCTACGAGCAGTACTTC; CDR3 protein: CASSVGIQGFGYEQYF
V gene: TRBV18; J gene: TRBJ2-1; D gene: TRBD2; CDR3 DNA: TGTGCCAGCTCACCACCGTCGCGGGGGGGCTGGAATGAGCAGTTCTTC; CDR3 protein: CASSPPSRGGWNEQFF
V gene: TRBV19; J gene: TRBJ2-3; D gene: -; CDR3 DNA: TGTGCCAGTAGTACTAACACAGATACGCAGTATTTT; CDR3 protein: CASSTNTDTQYF
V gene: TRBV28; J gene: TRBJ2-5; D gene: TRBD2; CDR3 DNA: TGTGCCAGCACCACTTGGGGGGGAGGCTACCAAGAGACCCAGTACTTC; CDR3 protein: CASTTWGGGYQETQYF
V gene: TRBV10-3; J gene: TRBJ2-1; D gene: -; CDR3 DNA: TGTGCCATCAGTGAGCACAGTACCTACAATGAGCAGTTCTTC; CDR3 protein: CAISEHSTYNEQFF
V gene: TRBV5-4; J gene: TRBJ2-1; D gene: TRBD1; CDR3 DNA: TGTGCCAGCAGCGAAGGGACAGGCAGCTCCTACAATGAGCAGTTCTTC; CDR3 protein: CASSEGTGSSYNEQFF
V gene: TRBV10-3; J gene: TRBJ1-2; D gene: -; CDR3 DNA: TGTGCCATCAGTGAGTCGTACGGGAGGCAGGCCGGCTACACCTTC; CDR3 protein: CAISESYGRQAGYTF
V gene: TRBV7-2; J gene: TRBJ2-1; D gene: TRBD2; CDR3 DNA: TGTGCCAGCAGCTTAGATATTTGGGGGGAGGGTGAGCAGTTCTTC; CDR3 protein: CASSLDIWGEGEQFF
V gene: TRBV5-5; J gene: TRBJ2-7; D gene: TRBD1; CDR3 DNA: TGTGCCAGCAGCCCGGGACAGGGGTTCTACTACGAGCAGTACTTC; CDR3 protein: CASSPGQGFYYEQYF
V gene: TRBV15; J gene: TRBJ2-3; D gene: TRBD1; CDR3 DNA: TGTGCCACCAGCCGGGGACAGGGCACAGATACGCAGTATTTT; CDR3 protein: CATSRGQGTDTQYF
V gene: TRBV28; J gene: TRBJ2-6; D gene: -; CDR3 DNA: TGTGCCAGCAGGGGATCTGGGGGCGGCACTGGGGCCAACGTCCTGACTTTC; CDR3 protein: CASRGSGGGTGANVLTF
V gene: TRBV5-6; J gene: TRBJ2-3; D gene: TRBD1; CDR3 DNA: TGTGCCAGCATGGGACAGGGGGCTTATGTGGATACGCAGTATTTT; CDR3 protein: CASMGQGAYVDTQYF
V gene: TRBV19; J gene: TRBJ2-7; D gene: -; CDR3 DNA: TGTGCCAGTAGTCGGGGAGGCTACGAGCAGTACTTC; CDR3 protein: CASSRGGYEQYF
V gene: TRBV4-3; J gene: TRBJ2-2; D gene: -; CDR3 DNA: TGCGCCAGCAGCCGAGGACCCACTAGCTTAACCGGGGAGCTGTTTTTT; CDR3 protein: CASSRGPTSLTGELFF
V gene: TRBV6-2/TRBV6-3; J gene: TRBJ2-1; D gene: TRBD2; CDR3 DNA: TGTGCCAGCAGTCTAAGCGGGGGGGCCGCAGGTGAGCAGTTCTTC; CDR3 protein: CASSLSGGAAGEQFF
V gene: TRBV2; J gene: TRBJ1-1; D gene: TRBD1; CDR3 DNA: TGTGCCAGCAGTGGGACAGGGGGGCGGGGAACTGAAGCTTTCTTT; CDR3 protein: CASSGTGGRGTEAFF
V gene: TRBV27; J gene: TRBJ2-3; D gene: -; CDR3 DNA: TGTGCCAGCAGGAGGGGGACCACAGATACGCAGTATTTT; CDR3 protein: CASRRGTTDTQYF
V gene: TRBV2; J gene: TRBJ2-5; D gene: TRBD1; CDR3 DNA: TGTGCCAGCCGTGGGGATCTCCGGACAGGGACCCAAGAGACCCAGTACTTC; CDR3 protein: CASRGDLRTGTQETQYF
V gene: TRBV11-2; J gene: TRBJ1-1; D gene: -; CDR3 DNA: TGTGCCAGCAGCTTAGATTTCGGGGTCGCTGAAGCTTTCTTT; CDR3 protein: CASSLDFGVAEAFF
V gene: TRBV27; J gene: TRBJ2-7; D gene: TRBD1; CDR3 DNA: TGTGCCAGCAGTTTAACCGGGACAGCCTACGAGCAGTACTTC; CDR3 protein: CASSLTGTAYEQYF
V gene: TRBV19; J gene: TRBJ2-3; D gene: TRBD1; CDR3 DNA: TGTGCCAGTAGTATCGGACAGGGTACAGATACGCAGTATTTT; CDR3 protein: CASSIGQGTDTQYF
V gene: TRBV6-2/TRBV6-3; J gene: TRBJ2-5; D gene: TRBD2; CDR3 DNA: TGTGCCAGCAGTTACGCGGGAGACCAGTACTTC; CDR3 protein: CASSYAGDQYF
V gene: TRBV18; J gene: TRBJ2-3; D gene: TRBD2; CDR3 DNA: TGTGCCAGCTCACCACAGGGCGGGAGAGCTAGGAGCACAGATACGCAGTATTTT; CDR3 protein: CASSPQGGRARSTDTQYF
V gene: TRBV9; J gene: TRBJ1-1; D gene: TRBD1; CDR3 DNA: TGTGCCAGCAGCGTAGACCCGGGACAGATCACTGAAGCTTTCTTT; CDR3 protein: CASSVDPGQITEAFF
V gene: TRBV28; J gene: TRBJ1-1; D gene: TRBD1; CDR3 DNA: TGTGCCAGCAGTTTGACAGGGTGGACTGAAGCTTTCTTT; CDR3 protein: CASSLTGWTEAFF
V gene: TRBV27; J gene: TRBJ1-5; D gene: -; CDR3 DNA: TGTGCCAGCAGTTTTACGGGTAGCGGCAATCAGCCCCAGCATTTT; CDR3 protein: CASSFTGSGNQPQHF
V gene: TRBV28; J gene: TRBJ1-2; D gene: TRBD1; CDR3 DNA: TGTGCCAGCAGGTCGACAGGGAACTATGGCTACACCTTC; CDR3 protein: CASRSTGNYGYTF
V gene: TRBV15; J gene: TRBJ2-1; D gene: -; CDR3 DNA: TGTGCCACCAGCAGAGTAAGGCACTACCTCACCTCCTACAATGAGCAGTTCTTC; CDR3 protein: CATSRVRHYLTSYNEQFF
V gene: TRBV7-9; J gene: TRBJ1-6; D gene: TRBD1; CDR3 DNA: TGTGCCAGCAGCAGCAGTTCACGACAGGGGAGCTCCTATAATTCACCCCTCCACTTT; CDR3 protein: CASSSSSRQGSSYNSPLHF
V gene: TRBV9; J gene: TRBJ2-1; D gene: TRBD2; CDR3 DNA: TGTGCCAGCAGCGTAAAAGCGCTGGCGGGAGGGGGTAATGAGCAGTTCTTC; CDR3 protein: CASSVKALAGGGNEQFF
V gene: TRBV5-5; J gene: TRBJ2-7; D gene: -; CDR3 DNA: TGTGCCACATACAGTCTTTCCTACGAGCAGTACTTC; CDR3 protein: CATYSLSYEQYF
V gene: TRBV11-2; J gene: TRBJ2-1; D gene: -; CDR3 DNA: TGTGCCAGCAGCTACGGGACTTACTACAATGAGCAGTTCTTC; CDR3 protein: CASSYGTYYNEQFF
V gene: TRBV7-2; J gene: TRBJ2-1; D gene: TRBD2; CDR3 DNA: TGTGCCAGCAGCCCCGGACTAGCGGTTGTCTACAATGAGCAGTTCTTC; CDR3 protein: CASSPGLAVVYNEQFF
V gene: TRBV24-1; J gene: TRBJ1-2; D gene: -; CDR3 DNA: TGTGCCACCAGTGAAGCAGGGTTTGATTTCAATGGCTACACCTTC; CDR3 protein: CATSEAGFDFNGYTF
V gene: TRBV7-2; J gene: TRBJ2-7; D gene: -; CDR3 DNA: TGTGCCAGCAGCAAAACAGGCTACGAGCAGTACTTC; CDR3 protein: CASSKTGYEQYF
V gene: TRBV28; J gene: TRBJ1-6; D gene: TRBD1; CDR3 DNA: TGTGCCAGCACCACGACAGGGGTTCCACTATATAATTCACCCCTCCACTTT; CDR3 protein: CASTTTGVPLYNSPLHF
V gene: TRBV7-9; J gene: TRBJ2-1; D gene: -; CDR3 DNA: TGTGCCAGCAGCTTAGTCAGGGTAGGAGAGCAGTTCTTC; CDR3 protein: CASSLVRVGEQFF
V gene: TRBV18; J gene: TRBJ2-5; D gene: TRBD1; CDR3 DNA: TGTGCCAGCTCACCCGACAGGGAAGGGGAGACCCAGTACTTC; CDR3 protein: CASSPDREGETQYF